The 9 T cell receptor beta chains below come from one sample, sequenced in a study of technical replicates of blood from several donors. Using immunoSEQ multiplex PCR, the repertoire was profiled, and TCRdb retains in-frame clones only, with some absent. The sample includes some 66,000 clones, 70% to 90% of them seen just once. Sequenced input: PBMCs. The origin of the receptors is a human donor in good health. Some clones in this sample may be carry-over from other donors' samples.

V usage is TRBV5-4 and J usage is TRBJ2-5, with 10 positions matching TRBD2. The CDR3 extends over 16 amino acids. Germline V gene lookup returns CDR1 SGHNT and CDR2 YYREEE (reference sequence). V gave up 1 base and J gave up 5 bases; unmatched junction bases: 8. CDR3 sequence (DNA): TGTGCCAGCAGCTTGTCTAGCGGGGGATCGAGGGAGACCCAGTACTTC. Its protein product is CASSLSSGGSRETQYF. Looking up the rest from reference TRBV5-4 and TRBJ2-5 gives the full variable domain: ETGVTQSPTHLIKTRGQQVTLRCSSQSGHNTVSWYQQALGQGPQFIFQYYREEENGRGNFPPRFSGLQFPNYSSELNVNALELDDSALYLCASSLSSGGSRETQYFGPGTRLLVL.

The chain carries TRBV4-2 and TRBJ2-1; D unclear. The V and J ends lost 0 bases and 3 bases respectively, with 3 bases between them. CDR1 and CDR2 from the germline V gene are LGHNA and YNFKEQ. The CDR3 covers 13 residues. The CDR3 here is CASSQEYYNEQFF. The CDR3 DNA reads as TGTGCCAGCAGCCAAGAGTACTACAATGAGCAGTTCTTC.

The chain is built from TRBV30 and TRBJ1-6, with 7 bases that match TRBD1. The ends lost 2 bases at V and 11 bases at J; junction bases unmatched: 6. CDR1 GTSNPN and CDR2 SVGIG come from the germline V gene (reference sequence). The CDR3 spans 13 residues. DNA of the CDR3: TGTGCCTGGAGTCCCGAGACAGGGACACCCCTCCACTTT. The encoded protein is CAWSPETGTPLHF. The whole variable domain, remainder taken from reference TRBV30 and TRBJ1-6, is SQTIHQWPATLVQPVGSPLSLECTVEGTSNPNLYWYRQAAGRGLQLLFYSVGIGQISSEVPQNLSASRPQDRQFILSSKKLLLSDSGFYLCAWSPETGTPLHFGNGTRLTVT.

This chain links TRBV7-2 with TRBJ2-5; D is perhaps TRBD1 (5 bases). CDR1 is SGHTA, CDR2 FQGNSA, per germline. Trimming took 3 bases from V and 5 from J, leaving 13 bases between them. This CDR3 spans 14 amino acids. CDR3 sequence (DNA): TGTGCCAGCAGCTTCAGGGATGCCAGGGAGACCCAGTACTTC. It encodes CASSFRDARETQYF.

The genes are TRBV6-5 and TRBJ2-1, with D uncertain. The CDR3 consists of 13 residues. V was cut by 2 bases and J by 5 bases, with 7 bases left in between. Germline assignment: CDR1 MNHEY and CDR2 SVGAGI. CDR3: CASSYGNNNEQFF. The CDR3 nucleotides are TGTGCCAGCAGTTACGGCAACAACAATGAGCAGTTCTTC.

There are a few counts of this clone. CDR3 protein: CASSLLATSVSYEQYF. As DNA, the CDR3 is TGTGCCAGCAGTTTATTGGCCACTAGCGTATCCTACGAGCAGTACTTC. The chain recombines TRBV27 with TRBJ2-7, with TRBD2 matching over 7 bases. V trimming: 1 base; J trimming: 1 base; junction bases outside the gene matches: 7. Germline V CDR1 and CDR2: MNHEY, SMNVEV (reference sequence). The CDR3 has 16 amino acids.

The sample holds one count of this clone. The chain is built from TRBV19 and TRBJ2-2, with 8 bases that match TRBD2. Germline trimming cut 3 bases from V and 3 bases from J; bases unmatched to any gene: 3. CDR1 is LNHDA and CDR2 is SQIVND in the germline V gene (reference sequence). The CDR3 sequence is 15 residues long. CDR3 sequence: CASSITSGYTGELFF. In DNA, the CDR3 is TGTGCCAGTAGTATTACTAGCGGTTACACCGGGGAGCTGTTTTTT. Full variable domain (remainder filled in from reference TRBV19 and TRBJ2-2): DGGITQSPKYLFRKEGQNVTLSCEQNLNHDAMYWYRQDPGQGLRLIYYSQIVNDFQKGDIAEGYSVSREKKESFPLTVTSAQKNPTAFYLCASSITSGYTGELFFGEGSRLTVL.

This sequence joins TRBV6-1 and TRBJ1-6; 9 nucleotides match TRBD1. V trimming: 6 bases; J trimming: 6 bases; junction bases outside the gene matches: 6. Germline lookup yields CDR1 MNHNS and CDR2 SASEGT. The CDR3 runs to 15 residues. The CDR3 reads CASRRGGQGNSPLHF. The CDR3 region has the DNA TGTGCCAGCAGAAGGGGGGGACAGGGTAATTCACCCCTCCACTTT.

The rearrangement uses TRBV30 and TRBJ2-1, with TRBD1 as a possible D gene (5 bases). The germline CDR1 and CDR2 sequences are GTSNPN and SVGIG (reference sequence). CDR3 length: 13 amino acids. Trimming left V 5 bases short and J 12 bases short, with 20 bases between. The CDR3 loop is CAWFNRLTMGQFF. For the CDR3, the DNA is TGTGCCTGGTTTAACAGGCTTACAATGGGGCAGTTCTTC.